The present T cell receptor beta chain was sequenced within a study of early T cells in non-severe SARS-CoV-2 infection. For the study at large: It was bulk RNA from unsorted whole blood that was sequenced, and the chains were unpaired. Study-wide points: Anti-spike CD8 specificities were favored by VDJdb matching, whose results missed private and CD4 specificities.

From germline, CDR1 is KGHSH and CDR2 LQKENI. CDR3 size: 14 residues. V lost 3 bases to trimming and J lost 4 bases, with 10 bases between them. At least ten counts were recorded for this clonotype. Its antigen is unidentified. Individual cDNA molecules received unique molecular identifiers during library preparation. TCRdb used MiXCR to reprocess the 5' RACE reads, holding one entry per CDR3 protein. This sample has about 77,000 distinct CDR3 sequences, with roughly a sixth found just once. What was sequenced was whole blood. The sequence came from an adult who was a healthcare worker with PCR-confirmed SARS-CoV-2 infection or an uninfected control (not recorded which). V usage is TRBV18 and J usage is TRBJ2-1; D is possibly TRBD1 (6 bases). The CDR3 DNA follows: TGTGCCAGCTCACCCTCTACAGGGTACAATGAGCAGTTCTTC. This codes for CASSPSTGYNEQFF.